This entry lists 8 T cell receptor beta chains sequenced from one sample in a study of PD-1 blockade in classical Hodgkin lymphoma. Following autologous stem cell transplantation, relapse occurred in every patient, and exposure to brentuximab vedotin varied. TCRdb keeps only in-frame clones here, not all; method: immunoSEQ multiplex PCR. The sample carries about 58,000 clones, approximately 90% recorded once. The sequenced sample was peripheral blood mononuclear cells (PBMCs), obtained before the second cycle of nivolumab. The receptors derive from a human donor with classical Hodgkin lymphoma.

The genes are TRBV30 and TRBJ2-7; TRBD1 matches at 8 bases. J lost 2 bases, V lost 2 bases, and 5 bases had no gene match. CDR1 is GTSNPN, CDR2 SVGIG, per germline (reference sequence). The CDR3 is 14 residues long. CDR3 sequence: CAWSRTGSTYEQYF. The CDR3 bases are TGTGCCTGGAGTCGGACAGGGAGTACCTACGAGCAGTACTTC.

V gene TRBV7-9 combines with J gene TRBJ2-3, with TRBD2 identical over 10 bases. Trimming at V came to 3 bases and at J to 5 bases, leaving 14 bases not matched to a gene. The CDR3 is 18 residues long. Looked up from germline, CDR1 is SEHNR and CDR2 is FQNEAQ (reference sequence). The CDR3 protein is CASSLKLRAGGLGDTQYF. The CDR3 DNA sequence: TGTGCCAGCAGCTTGAAACTCCGAGCGGGGGGGTTAGGAGATACGCAGTATTTT. The complete variable domain, with remaining parts taken from reference TRBV7-9 and TRBJ2-3, reads DTGVSQNPRHKITKRGQNVTFRCDPISEHNRLYWYRQTLGQGPEFLTYFQNEAQLEKSRLLSDRFSAERPKGSFSTLEIQRTEQGDSAMYLCASSLKLRAGGLGDTQYFGPGTRLTVL.

This chain uses TRBV27 with TRBJ2-2; no firm D call. Germline values: CDR1 MNHEY, CDR2 SMNVEV (reference sequence). Trimming stripped 5 bases from V and 2 bases from J, with 18 bases between. CDR3 length: 17 residues. The CDR3 spells CASSKPGLGRNTGELFF. The CDR3 bases are TGTGCCAGCAGTAAGCCCGGGTTAGGGCGCAACACCGGGGAGCTGTTTTTT.

The chain joins TRBV6-4 to TRBJ2-2; TRBD1 is a possible D gene (5 bases). The CDR3 length is 14 residues. Germline assignment: CDR1 MRHNA and CDR2 SNTAGT. Trimming pared 4 bases from V and 5 bases from J, leaving 11 bases between. The CDR3 DNA is TGTGCCAGCAGTGCAGGGTTCGTGACCGGGGAGCTGTTTTTT. Translated, it gives CASSAGFVTGELFF.

V is TRBV5-1 and J is TRBJ2-1, with 7 bases identical to TRBD1. Germline CDR1 SGHRS, CDR2 YFSETQ. The CDR3 covers 13 residues. V was pared by 4 bases and J by 4 bases, with 2 bases of the junction left unmatched. The CDR3 reads CASSETGYNEQFF. CDR3 nucleotide sequence: TGCGCCAGCAGCGAGACAGGGTACAATGAGCAGTTCTTC.

J is TRBJ2-7 and V is TRBV27; tentative D call: TRBD1 (5 bases). Germline V CDR1 and CDR2: MNHEY, SMNVEV (reference sequence). V was clipped by 5 bases and J by 4 bases, with 12 bases between them. This CDR3 spans 13 amino acids. Written as DNA, the CDR3 is TGTGCCAGCAGTCCGATGAACAGGTACGAGCAGTACTTC. Translating gives CASSPMNRYEQYF.

V gene TRBV5-1 combines with J gene TRBJ1-2; D uncertain. With 6 bases removed from V and 0 bases from J, the gap between germline ends came to 12 bases. Germline V gives CDR1 SGHRS, CDR2 YFSETQ. The length of the CDR3 is 14 residues. CDR3 sequence (DNA): TGCGCCAGCACCCAGGACGTTCCTAACTATGGCTACACCTTC. Amino acid sequence: CASTQDVPNYGYTF.

The V and J genes are TRBV9 and TRBJ1-2; D not certain. Germline values: CDR1 SGDLS, CDR2 YYNGEE. The length of the CDR3 is 12 residues. Trimming stripped 6 bases from V and 10 bases from J, with 16 bases between. This CDR3 reads CASTNSPADYTF. As DNA, the CDR3 is TGTGCCAGCACCAACTCTCCGGCTGACTACACCTTC.